This is a list of T cell receptor beta chains from one sample in a study of blood T cells in healthy people across ages. TCRdb fed the 5' RACE reads into MiXCR, producing one record per CDR3 protein. The sample lists approximately 2,000,000 distinct CDR3 sequences; roughly 43% were seen once. Sequenced input: blood. Receptors were obtained from a human donor in good health. The CDR3 runs from the conserved cysteine through the conserved F or W. D genes are given only for firm matches. Clone size is not always given. Where it is, it says once, few, many or a class for expanded clones.

V gene: TRBV6-5; clone size: -; D gene: -; J gene: TRBJ2-7; CDR3 protein: CASSTQGGGEQYF; CDR3 DNA: TGTGCCAGCAGTACGCAGGGAGGTGGCGAGCAGTACTTC
V gene: TRBV3-1; clone size: -; D gene: TRBD2; J gene: TRBJ2-1; CDR3 protein: CASSQGIAGRLVFF; CDR3 DNA: TGTGCCAGCAGCCAGGGGATAGCGGGGCGGTTGGTGTTCTTC
V gene: TRBV15; clone size: -; D gene: TRBD1; J gene: TRBJ2-5; CDR3 protein: CATSREGQVLAYQETQYF; CDR3 DNA: TGTGCCACCAGCAGAGAAGGACAGGTCCTCGCGTATCAAGAGACCCAGTACTTC
V gene: TRBV6-2/TRBV6-3; clone size: -; D gene: TRBD2; J gene: TRBJ2-1; CDR3 protein: CASTHRGEPNEQFF; CDR3 DNA: TGTGCCAGCACTCACCGGGGGGAACCCAATGAGCAGTTCTTC
V gene: TRBV7-3; clone size: -; D gene: -; J gene: TRBJ2-3; CDR3 protein: CASSSGAGEKYF; CDR3 DNA: TGTGCCAGCAGCTCGGGGGCGGGGGAGAAGTATTTT
V gene: TRBV15; clone size: -; D gene: -; J gene: TRBJ1-2; CDR3 protein: CATSRDREFYGYTF; CDR3 DNA: TGTGCCACCAGCAGAGATCGGGAATTCTATGGCTACACCTTC
V gene: TRBV20-1; clone size: few; D gene: -; J gene: TRBJ2-1; CDR3 protein: CSASPQGRNEQFF; CDR3 DNA: TGCAGTGCAAGTCCCCAGGGAAGGAATGAGCAGTTCTTC
V gene: TRBV12-3/TRBV12-4; clone size: few; D gene: -; J gene: TRBJ1-1; CDR3 protein: CASSRDKGGAEAFF; CDR3 DNA: TGTGCCAGCAGTCGGGACAAGGGTGGCGCTGAAGCTTTCTTT
V gene: TRBV7-2; clone size: few; D gene: TRBD2; J gene: TRBJ2-3; CDR3 protein: CASQRGGRTDTQYF; CDR3 DNA: TGTGCCAGCCAGCGGGGGGGCCGCACAGATACGCAGTATTTT
V gene: TRBV3-1; clone size: -; D gene: TRBD1; J gene: TRBJ1-4; CDR3 protein: CASSQGATRREKLFF; CDR3 DNA: TGTGCTAGCAGCCAGGGGGCCACACGACGGGAAAAACTGTTTTTT
V gene: TRBV4-2; clone size: -; D gene: -; J gene: TRBJ1-1; CDR3 protein: CASSRMTGEDTEAFF; CDR3 DNA: TGTGCCAGCAGCCGAATGACGGGGGAGGACACTGAAGCTTTCTTT
V gene: TRBV20-1; clone size: once; D gene: -; J gene: TRBJ1-1; CDR3 protein: CSARDLSRVNEAFF; CDR3 DNA: TGCAGTGCTAGAGACCTCTCTAGGGTCAATGAAGCTTTCTTT
V gene: TRBV20-1; clone size: -; D gene: -; J gene: TRBJ1-5; CDR3 protein: CSARTGGSLSNQPQHF; CDR3 DNA: TGCAGTGCTAGGACCGGGGGTTCCCTTAGCAATCAGCCCCAGCATTTT
V gene: TRBV28; clone size: -; D gene: -; J gene: TRBJ2-7; CDR3 protein: CASMPGVDSYEQYF; CDR3 DNA: TGTGCCAGCATGCCGGGGGTGGACTCCTACGAGCAGTACTTC
V gene: TRBV4-1; clone size: -; D gene: -; J gene: TRBJ2-1; CDR3 protein: CASSQVMASCNEQFF; CDR3 DNA: TGCGCCAGCAGCCAAGTGATGGCATCCTGCAATGAGCAGTTCTTC
V gene: TRBV4-1; clone size: -; D gene: TRBD2; J gene: TRBJ2-1; CDR3 protein: CASSRRVLAGDDNEQFF; CDR3 DNA: TGCGCCAGCAGCCGGAGGGTACTAGCGGGGGATGACAATGAGCAGTTCTTC
V gene: TRBV4-1; clone size: -; D gene: -; J gene: TRBJ2-6; CDR3 protein: CASSQEQGLNVLTF; CDR3 DNA: TGCGCCAGCAGCCAAGAACAGGGACTGAACGTCCTGACTTTC
V gene: TRBV9; clone size: -; D gene: -; J gene: TRBJ1-6; CDR3 protein: CASSVEGRSPLHF; CDR3 DNA: TGTGCCAGCAGCGTAGAGGGCAGGTCACCCCTCCACTTT
V gene: TRBV20-1; clone size: -; D gene: -; J gene: TRBJ1-5; CDR3 protein: CSARVLGNSNQPQHF; CDR3 DNA: TGCAGTGCTAGAGTACTTGGGAATAGCAATCAGCCCCAGCATTTT
V gene: TRBV7-2; clone size: few; D gene: -; J gene: TRBJ1-1; CDR3 protein: CASSLVRSTEAFF; CDR3 DNA: TGTGCCAGCAGCTTGGTACGGAGCACTGAGGCTTTCTTT
V gene: TRBV6-5; clone size: -; D gene: TRBD1; J gene: TRBJ1-6; CDR3 protein: CASSLSGQGDLLHF; CDR3 DNA: TGTGCCAGCAGTTTATCGGGACAGGGGGATCTGCTCCACTTT
V gene: TRBV5-6; clone size: few; D gene: -; J gene: TRBJ2-1; CDR3 protein: CASSLMSGTYNEQFF; CDR3 DNA: TGTGCCAGCAGCTTGATGTCCGGGACTTACAATGAGCAGTTCTTC
V gene: TRBV27; clone size: -; D gene: -; J gene: TRBJ2-6; CDR3 protein: CASGPPFWDGGLSGANVLTF; CDR3 DNA: TGTGCCAGCGGGCCTCCTTTTTGGGACGGGGGCTTATCTGGGGCCAACGTCCTGACTTTC
V gene: TRBV20-1; clone size: -; D gene: TRBD2; J gene: TRBJ2-1; CDR3 protein: CSARELGGGYNEQFF; CDR3 DNA: TGCAGTGCTAGGGAACTAGGCGGGGGGTACAATGAGCAGTTCTTC
V gene: TRBV2; clone size: few; D gene: -; J gene: TRBJ2-7; CDR3 protein: CAGTQDLLYEQYF; CDR3 DNA: TGTGCCGGGACACAGGATTTGCTCTACGAGCAGTACTTC
V gene: TRBV11-3; clone size: few; D gene: TRBD2; J gene: TRBJ2-1; CDR3 protein: CASSKLAESDEQFF; CDR3 DNA: TGTGCCAGCAGCAAACTAGCGGAGTCAGATGAGCAGTTCTTC
V gene: TRBV6-5; clone size: -; D gene: -; J gene: TRBJ1-1; CDR3 protein: CASSVYRNTEAFF; CDR3 DNA: TGTGCCAGCAGTGTCTACAGGAACACTGAAGCTTTCTTT